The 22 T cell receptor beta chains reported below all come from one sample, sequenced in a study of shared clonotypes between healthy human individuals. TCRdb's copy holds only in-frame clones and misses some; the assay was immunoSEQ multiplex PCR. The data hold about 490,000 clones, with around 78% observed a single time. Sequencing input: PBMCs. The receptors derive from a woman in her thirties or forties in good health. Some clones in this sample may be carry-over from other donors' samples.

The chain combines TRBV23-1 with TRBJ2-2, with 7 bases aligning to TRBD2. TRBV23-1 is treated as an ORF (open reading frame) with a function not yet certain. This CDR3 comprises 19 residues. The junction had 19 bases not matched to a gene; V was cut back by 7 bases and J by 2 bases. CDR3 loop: CASIPPGGGFKSNTGELFF. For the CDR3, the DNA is TGCGCCAGCATCCCCCCGGGGGGAGGGTTTAAATCCAACACCGGGGAGCTGTTTTTT.

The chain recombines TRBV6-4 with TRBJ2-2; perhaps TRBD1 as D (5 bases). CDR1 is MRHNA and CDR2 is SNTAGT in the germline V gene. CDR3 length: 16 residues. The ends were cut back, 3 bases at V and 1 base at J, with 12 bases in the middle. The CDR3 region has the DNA TGTGCCAGCAGTGAAGGGGCGGCAAGGAACACCGGGGAGCTGTTTTTT. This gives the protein CASSEGAARNTGELFF.

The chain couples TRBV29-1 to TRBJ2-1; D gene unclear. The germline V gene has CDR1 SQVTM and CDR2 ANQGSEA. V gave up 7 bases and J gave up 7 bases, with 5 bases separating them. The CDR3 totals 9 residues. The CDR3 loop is CSAPNEQFF. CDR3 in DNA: TGCAGCGCGCCGAATGAGCAGTTCTTC.

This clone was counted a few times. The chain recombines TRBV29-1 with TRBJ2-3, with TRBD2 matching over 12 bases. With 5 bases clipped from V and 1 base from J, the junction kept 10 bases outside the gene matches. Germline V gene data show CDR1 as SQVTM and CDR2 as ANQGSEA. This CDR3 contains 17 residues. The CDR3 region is CSVILAGGIWGTDTQYF. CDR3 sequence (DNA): TGCAGCGTTATCCTAGCGGGAGGGATCTGGGGCACAGATACGCAGTATTTT.

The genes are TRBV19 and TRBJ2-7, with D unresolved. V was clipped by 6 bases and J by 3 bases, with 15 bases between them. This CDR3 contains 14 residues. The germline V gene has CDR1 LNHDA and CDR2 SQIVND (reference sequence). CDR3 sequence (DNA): TGTGCCAGTAGCTCCCCGGGCCTACTCTACGAGCAGTACTTC. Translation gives CASSSPGLLYEQYF.

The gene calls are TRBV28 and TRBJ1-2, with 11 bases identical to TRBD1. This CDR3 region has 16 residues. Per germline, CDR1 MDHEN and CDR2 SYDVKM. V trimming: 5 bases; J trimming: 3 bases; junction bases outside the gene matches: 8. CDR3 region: CASSIRTGGADYGYTF. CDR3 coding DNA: TGTGCCAGCAGTATCCGGACAGGGGGCGCGGACTATGGCTACACCTTC.

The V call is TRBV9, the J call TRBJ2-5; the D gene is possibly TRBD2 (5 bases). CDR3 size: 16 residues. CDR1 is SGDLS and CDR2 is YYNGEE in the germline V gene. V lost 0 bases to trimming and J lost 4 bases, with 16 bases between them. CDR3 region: CASSVGGRSGRETQYF. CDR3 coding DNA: TGTGCCAGCAGCGTAGGTGGGCGATCGGGGAGAGAGACCCAGTACTTC. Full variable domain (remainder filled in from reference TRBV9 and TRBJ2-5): DSGVTQTPKHLITATGQRVTLRCSPRSGDLSVYWYQQSLDQGLQFLIQYYNGEERAKGNILERFSAQQFPDLHSELNLSSLELGDSALYFCASSVGGRSGRETQYFGPGTRLLVL.

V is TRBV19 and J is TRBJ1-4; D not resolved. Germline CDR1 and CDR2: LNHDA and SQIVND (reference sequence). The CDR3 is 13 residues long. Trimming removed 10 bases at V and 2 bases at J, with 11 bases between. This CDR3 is CATAQHTNEKLFF. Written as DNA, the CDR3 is TGTGCCACCGCCCAGCACACTAATGAAAAACTGTTTTTT.

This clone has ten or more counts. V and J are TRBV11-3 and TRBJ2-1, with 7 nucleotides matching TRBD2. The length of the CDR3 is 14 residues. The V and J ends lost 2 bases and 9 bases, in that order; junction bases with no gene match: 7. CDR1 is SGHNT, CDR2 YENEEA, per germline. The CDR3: CASSLSGSGGEQFF. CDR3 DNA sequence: TGTGCCAGCAGCTTAAGTGGGTCGGGGGGTGAGCAGTTCTTC.

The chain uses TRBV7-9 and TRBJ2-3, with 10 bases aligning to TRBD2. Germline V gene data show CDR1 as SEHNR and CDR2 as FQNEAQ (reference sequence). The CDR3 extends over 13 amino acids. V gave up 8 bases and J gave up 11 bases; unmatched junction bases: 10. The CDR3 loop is CASSASGSSMQYF. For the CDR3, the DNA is TGTGCCAGCTCTGCTAGCGGGAGTTCAATGCAGTATTTT.

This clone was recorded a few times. The CDR3 DNA follows: TGTGCCAGCACCCTCCCGGGACTAGCGGGAGTAGCCGGGGAGCTGTTTTTT. Protein sequence: CASTLPGLAGVAGELFF. The chain has TRBV28 and TRBJ2-2, with 14 bases fitting TRBD2. Trimming removed 7 bases from V and 6 bases from J; junction bases left unmatched: 10. From germline, CDR1 is MDHEN and CDR2 SYDVKM. There are 17 residues in the CDR3.

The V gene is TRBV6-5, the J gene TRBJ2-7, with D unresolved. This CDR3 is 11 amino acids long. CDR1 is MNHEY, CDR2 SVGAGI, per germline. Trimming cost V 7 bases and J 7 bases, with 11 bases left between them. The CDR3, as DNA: TGTGCCAGCACGGAAAGGTTAGAGCAGTACTTC. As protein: CASTERLEQYF.

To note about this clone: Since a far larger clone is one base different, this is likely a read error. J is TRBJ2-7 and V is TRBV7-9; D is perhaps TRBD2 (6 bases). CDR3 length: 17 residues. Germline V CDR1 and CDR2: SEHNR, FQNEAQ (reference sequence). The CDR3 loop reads CAGSPPWRDGPTYEQYF. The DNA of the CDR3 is TGTGCCGGCAGCCCCCCATGGCGGGATGGGCCGACCTACGAGCAGTACTTC.

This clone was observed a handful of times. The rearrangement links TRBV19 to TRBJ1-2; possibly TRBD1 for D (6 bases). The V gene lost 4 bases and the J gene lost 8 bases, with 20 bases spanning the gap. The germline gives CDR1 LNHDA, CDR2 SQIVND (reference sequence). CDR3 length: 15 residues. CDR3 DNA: TGTGCCAGTAGTACGGGGGCCACCGCTGCTATGGGCTACACCTTC. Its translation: CASSTGATAAMGYTF.

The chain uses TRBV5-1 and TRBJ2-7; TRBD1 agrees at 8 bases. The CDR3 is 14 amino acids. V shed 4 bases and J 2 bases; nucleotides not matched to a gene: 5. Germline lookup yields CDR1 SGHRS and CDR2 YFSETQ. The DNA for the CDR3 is TGCGCCAGCAGCAAAGGGACAGGAGCCTACGAGCAGTACTTC. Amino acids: CASSKGTGAYEQYF.

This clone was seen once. The chain's CDR3 is CASSSDRSNEQFF. In DNA, the CDR3 is TGTGCCAGCAGCTCGGACAGGTCGAATGAGCAGTTCTTC. V is TRBV11-2 and J is TRBJ2-1; TRBD1 matches at 7 bases. The CDR3 is made up of 13 amino acids. Trimming cost V 4 bases and J 7 bases; bases outside gene matches: 4. CDR1 and CDR2 (germline): SGHAT, FQNNGV.

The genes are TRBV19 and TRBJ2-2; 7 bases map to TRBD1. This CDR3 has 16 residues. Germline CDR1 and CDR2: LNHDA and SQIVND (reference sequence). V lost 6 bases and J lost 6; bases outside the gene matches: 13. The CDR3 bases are TGTGCCAGTAGCTCAGGGTTACAGGGGTTCTCCGGGGAGCTGTTTTTT. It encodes CASSSGLQGFSGELFF.

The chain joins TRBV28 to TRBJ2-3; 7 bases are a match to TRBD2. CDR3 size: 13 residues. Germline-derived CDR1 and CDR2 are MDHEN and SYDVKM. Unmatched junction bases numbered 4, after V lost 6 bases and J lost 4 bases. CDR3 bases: TGTGCCAGCAGGAGTCGGGGGGCAGATACGCAGTATTTT. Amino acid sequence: CASRSRGADTQYF.

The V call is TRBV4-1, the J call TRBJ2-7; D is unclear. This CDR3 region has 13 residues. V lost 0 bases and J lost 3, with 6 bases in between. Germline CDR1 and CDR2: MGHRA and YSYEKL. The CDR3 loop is CASSQEQNYEQYF. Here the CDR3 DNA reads TGCGCCAGCAGCCAAGAGCAGAACTACGAGCAGTACTTC.

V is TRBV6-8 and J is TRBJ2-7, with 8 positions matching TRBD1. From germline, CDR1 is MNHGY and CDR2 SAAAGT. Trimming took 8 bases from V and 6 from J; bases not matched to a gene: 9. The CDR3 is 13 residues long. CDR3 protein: CASFGQGASEQYF. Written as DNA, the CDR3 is TGTGCCAGCTTCGGGCAGGGGGCGTCCGAGCAGTACTTC.

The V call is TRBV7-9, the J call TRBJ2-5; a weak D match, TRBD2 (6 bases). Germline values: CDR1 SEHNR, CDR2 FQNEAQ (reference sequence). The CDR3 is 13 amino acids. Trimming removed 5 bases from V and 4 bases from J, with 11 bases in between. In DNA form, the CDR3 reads TGTGCCAGCAGCCGGGACGGGGGAGAGACCCAGTACTTC. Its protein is CASSRDGGETQYF.

The chain's CDR3 is CASSLGHSNTGELFF. CDR3 sequence (DNA): TGTGCCAGCAGCTTGGGACATAGTAACACCGGGGAGCTGTTTTTT. This chain uses TRBV5-5 with TRBJ2-2; D is unclear. This CDR3 spans 15 amino acids. V lost 0 bases and J lost 2, with 8 bases in between. Germline CDR1 reads SGHKS; CDR2 reads YYEKEE (reference sequence).